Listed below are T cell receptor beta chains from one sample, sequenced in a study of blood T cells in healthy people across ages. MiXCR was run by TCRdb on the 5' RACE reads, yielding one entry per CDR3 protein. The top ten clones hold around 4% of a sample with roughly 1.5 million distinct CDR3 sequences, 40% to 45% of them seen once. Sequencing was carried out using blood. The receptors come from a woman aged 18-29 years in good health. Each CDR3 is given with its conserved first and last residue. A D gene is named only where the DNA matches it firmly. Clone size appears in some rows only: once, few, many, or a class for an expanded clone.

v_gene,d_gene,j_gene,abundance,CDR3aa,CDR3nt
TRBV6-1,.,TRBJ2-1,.,CASSGHRGDEQFF,TGTGCCAGCAGTGGCCATCGGGGCGATGAGCAGTTCTTC
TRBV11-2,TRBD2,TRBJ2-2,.,CASSLVWRGANTGELFF,TGTGCCAGCAGCTTAGTGTGGCGGGGGGCGAACACCGGGGAGCTGTTTTTT
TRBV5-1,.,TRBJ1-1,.,CASSLTGLWEAFF,TGCGCCAGCAGCTTAACAGGGTTATGGGAAGCTTTCTTT
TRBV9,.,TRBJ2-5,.,CASSWTDSYNEQYF,TGTGCCAGCAGTTGGACCGACTCCTACAATGAGCAGTACTTC
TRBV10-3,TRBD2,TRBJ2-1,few,CAISESLAGSYNEQFF,TGTGCCATCAGTGAGTCGCTAGCGGGCTCCTACAATGAGCAGTTCTTC
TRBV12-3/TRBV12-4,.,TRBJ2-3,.,CASSFTVGGVGYF,TGTGCCAGCAGTTTTACAGTTGGTGGCGTCGGGTATTTT
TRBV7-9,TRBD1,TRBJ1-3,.,CASSPRTGLLSGNTIYF,TGTGCCAGCAGCCCTCGGACAGGGTTGCTCTCTGGAAACACCATATATTTT
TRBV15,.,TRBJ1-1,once,CATSRDVVRNKAFF,TGTGCCACCAGCAGAGATGTTGTCAGAAATAAGGCTTTCTTT
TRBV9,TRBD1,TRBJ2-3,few,CASSTRQGMDTQYF,TGTGCCAGCAGCACCCGACAGGGGATGGATACGCAGTATTTT
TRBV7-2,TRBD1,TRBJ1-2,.,CASSRGTGNGYTF,TGTGCCAGCAGCCGCGGGACAGGGAATGGCTACACCTTC
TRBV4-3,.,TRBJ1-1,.,CASSQGGGMHTEAFF,TGCGCCAGCAGCCAAGGAGGGGGGATGCACACTGAAGCTTTCTTT
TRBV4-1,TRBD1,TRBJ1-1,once,CASSVHRFLDRGEAFF,TGCGCCAGCAGCGTTCACAGATTCCTGGACAGGGGTGAAGCTTTCTTT
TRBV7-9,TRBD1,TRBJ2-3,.,CASRVGQGTDTQYF,TGTGCCAGCAGGGTAGGACAGGGGACAGATACGCAGTATTTT
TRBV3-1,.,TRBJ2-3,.,CASSPGNRRLDTQYF,TGTGCCAGCAGCCCAGGAAACAGGAGATTGGATACGCAGTATTTT
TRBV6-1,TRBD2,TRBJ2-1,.,CASSELAGARANEQFF,TGTGCCAGCAGTGAACTAGCGGGGGCGCGCGCCAATGAGCAGTTCTTC
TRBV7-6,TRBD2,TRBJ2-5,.,CASSWTSGGAYEQYF,TGTGCCAGCAGTTGGACTAGCGGGGGGGCTTATGAGCAGTACTTC
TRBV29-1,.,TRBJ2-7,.,CSVMANEQYF,TGCAGCGTGATGGCCAATGAGCAGTACTTC
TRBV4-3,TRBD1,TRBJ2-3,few,CASSPFRQGATDTQYF,TGCGCCAGCAGCCCCTTCCGACAGGGGGCAACAGATACGCAGTATTTT
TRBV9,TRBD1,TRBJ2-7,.,CASSVEGQGDTYEQYF,TGTGCCAGCAGCGTAGAAGGGCAGGGGGATACCTACGAGCAGTACTTC
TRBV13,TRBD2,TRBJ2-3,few,CASSYPRGGDTDTQYF,TGTGCCAGCAGCTACCCCCGCGGGGGGGACACAGATACGCAGTATTTT
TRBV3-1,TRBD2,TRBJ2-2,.,CASSQFSSGNTGELFF,TGTGCCAGCAGCCAGTTTTCTAGCGGGAACACCGGGGAGCTGTTTTTT
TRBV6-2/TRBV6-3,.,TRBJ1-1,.,CASSYLAAPDTEAFF,TGTGCCAGCAGTTACCTGGCCGCTCCGGACACTGAAGCTTTCTTT
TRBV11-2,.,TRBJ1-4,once,CASSLAPGKLFF,TGTGCCAGCAGCTTAGCTCCGGGGAAACTGTTTTTT
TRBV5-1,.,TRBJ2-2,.,CASGPRASQGGELFF,TGCGCCAGCGGCCCTCGTGCCTCCCAGGGTGGGGAGCTGTTTTTT
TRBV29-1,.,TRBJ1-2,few,CSVDRGDGYTF,TGCAGCGTTGACAGGGGAGATGGCTACACCTTC
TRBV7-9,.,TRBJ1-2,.,CASSPIGAYIF,TGTGCCAGCAGCCCGATCGGGGCCTACATCTTC
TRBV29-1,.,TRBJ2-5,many,CSVNRGLLETQYF,TGCAGCGTTAATAGGGGACTCCTGGAGACCCAGTACTTC
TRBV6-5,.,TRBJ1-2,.,CASSYRETYGYTF,TGTGCCAGCAGTTACAGGGAGACCTATGGCTACACCTTC
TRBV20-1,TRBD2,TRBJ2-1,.,CSARDFASGPSYNEQFF,TGCAGTGCTAGAGATTTCGCTAGCGGGCCTTCCTACAATGAGCAGTTCTTC
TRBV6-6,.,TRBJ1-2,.,CASSYLAGEANYGYTF,TGTGCCAGCAGTTACTTAGCAGGGGAAGCTAACTATGGCTACACCTTC
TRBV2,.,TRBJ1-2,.,CASSARGQTYGYTF,TGTGCCAGCAGTGCCCGCGGACAGACCTATGGCTACACCTTC
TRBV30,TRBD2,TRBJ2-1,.,CAWSTGLAGDEQFF,TGTGCCTGGAGCACGGGACTAGCGGGAGATGAGCAGTTCTTC
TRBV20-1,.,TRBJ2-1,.,CSAVVYNEQFF,TGCAGTGCTGTTGTCTACAATGAGCAGTTCTTC
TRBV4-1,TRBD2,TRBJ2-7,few,CASSQSPGGYEQYF,TGCGCCAGCAGCCAAAGTCCGGGAGGCTACGAGCAGTACTTC
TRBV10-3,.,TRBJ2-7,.,CATGHISGGYEQYF,TGTGCCACCGGCCATATTTCTGGAGGGTACGAGCAGTACTTC
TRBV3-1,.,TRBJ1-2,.,CASREQGTYGYTF,TGTGCCAGCAGAGAACAGGGAACCTATGGCTACACCTTC
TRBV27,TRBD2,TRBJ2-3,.,CTSSQLAGVADTQYF,TGTACCAGCAGTCAGCTAGCGGGAGTCGCAGATACGCAGTATTTT
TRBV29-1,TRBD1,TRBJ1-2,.,CSVLSVGQGYGYTF,TGCAGCGTCCTTTCGGTGGGACAGGGGTACGGCTACACCTTC
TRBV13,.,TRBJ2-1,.,CASRVAGYNEQFF,TGTGCCAGCAGGGTCGCGGGGTACAATGAGCAGTTCTTC
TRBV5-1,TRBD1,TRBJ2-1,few,CASSQLPGQAYNERFF,TGCGCCAGCAGCCAACTACCGGGACAGGCTTACAATGAGCGGTTCTTC
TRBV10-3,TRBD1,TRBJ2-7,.,CAISDPGQRVSEQYF,TGTGCCATCAGTGACCCGGGACAGAGGGTTTCCGAGCAGTACTTC
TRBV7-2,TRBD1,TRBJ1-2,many,CASSYTQGGGYTF,TGTGCCAGCAGCTACACCCAGGGGGGCGGCTACACCTTC
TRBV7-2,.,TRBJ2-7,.,CASSLAGSVDYNEQYF,TGTGCCAGCAGCTTAGCGGGTAGCGTGGACTACAATGAGCAGTACTTC
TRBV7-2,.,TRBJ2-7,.,CASSFDGSTPYEQYF,TGTGCCAGCAGCTTCGACGGGAGTACCCCCTACGAGCAGTACTTC
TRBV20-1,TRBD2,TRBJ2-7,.,CSAARTSEPYEQYF,TGCAGTGCCGCCCGGACTAGCGAGCCCTACGAGCAGTACTTC
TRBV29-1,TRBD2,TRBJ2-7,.,CSVEDLSSGNLYEQYF,TGCAGCGTTGAAGATCTGTCTAGCGGGAACCTCTACGAGCAGTACTTC
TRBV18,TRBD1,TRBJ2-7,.,CASSFTDRSYEQYF,TGTGCCAGCTCATTCACGGACAGGTCCTACGAGCAGTACTTC
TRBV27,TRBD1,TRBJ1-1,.,CASRKGQGWDTEAFF,TGTGCCAGCAGAAAGGGACAGGGATGGGACACTGAAGCTTTCTTT
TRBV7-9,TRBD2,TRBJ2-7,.,CASSLGSGTPYEQYF,TGTGCCAGCAGCTTAGGTAGCGGGACGCCCTACGAGCAGTACTTC
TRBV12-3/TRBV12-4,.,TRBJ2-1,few,CASSLLRVNNEQFF,TGTGCCAGCAGTTTACTGAGGGTCAACAATGAGCAGTTCTTC
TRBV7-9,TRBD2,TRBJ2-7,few,CASSLSGEGRQYF,TGTGCCAGCAGCTTATCTGGGGAGGGTAGGCAGTACTTC
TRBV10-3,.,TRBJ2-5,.,CAISETRRGGETQYF,TGTGCCATCAGTGAGACCAGAAGGGGAGGAGAGACCCAGTACTTC